This T cell receptor (beta chain) emerged from a study of T-cell reconstitution after alpha-beta-depleted transplantation in children. About this clonotype itself: Its antigen remains unidentified.

Whole-study results and caveats: Where some patients showed high TCRbeta diversity at day 60, it came from recipient T cells and thymic progenitors that had survived. Expanded graft clones, several hundred of them, were reportedly the source of alpha-beta T cells about two months after transplant. The main origin of T-cell counts and diversity one year after transplant was newly produced T cells.

Preparing the TCRbeta library involved the use of unique molecular identifiers. TCRdb independently ran MiXCR on the PCR reads; one entry per CDR3 protein. There are 250,000 to 350,000 distinct CDR3 sequences in the sample; more than 20% occur only once, and around 9.9% lies in the top ten. The CDR3 loop spans 15 amino acids. Trimming removed 0 bases from V and 7 bases from J, with 11 bases in between. Germline CDR1 and CDR2: KGHDR and SFDVKD. The TCR originated in a male patient aged 10-17 years who had a stem cell transplant for acute lymphoblastic leukemia, so the T cells may come from the graft donor. The rearrangement uses TRBV24-1 and TRBJ1-4; D ambiguous. Source: PBMCs, mostly from graft donor cells, taken 180 days after TCRalphabeta/CD19-depleted stem cell transplant. The CDR3 sequence: CATSDLGREGEKLFF. In nucleotides, the CDR3 is TGTGCCACCAGTGATTTGGGAAGGGAAGGTGAAAAACTGTTTTTT.